This is a list of T cell receptor beta chains from one sample in a study of identical twins. TCRdb processed the 5' RACE reads anew with MiXCR; each CDR3 protein has one entry. This table has some 690,000 distinct CDR3 sequences, around 20% appearing once. The data were also submitted as part of a second study, on T cells expressing NK-cell markers.

The material sequenced was PBMCs. The receptor source for this set is a woman in her late teens or twenties in good health. Each CDR3 is given with its conserved first and last residue. D genes are given only for firm matches. Clone size is shown for a subset of rows, as once, few, many or a class of expanded clone.

abundance	d_gene	len	v_gene	j_gene	CDR3aa
few	TRBD2	16	TRBV7-9	TRBJ2-1	CASSPSLAGGGNEQFF
-	-	12	TRBV29-1	TRBJ2-1	CSVERISGEQFF
-	-	12	TRBV6-1	TRBJ2-7	CASSLPIGEQYF
few	TRBD1	16	TRBV27	TRBJ1-1	CASSSQDRPLNTEAFF
many	-	12	TRBV28	TRBJ1-5	CASSDVRQPQHF
-	TRBD2	17	TRBV12-3/TRBV12-4	TRBJ2-5	CASSVGLAGDHQETQYF
few	TRBD1	12	TRBV20-1	TRBJ1-2	CSADGTAYGYTF
-	TRBD1	16	TRBV7-9	TRBJ1-1	CASSLGDRAANTEAFF
many	TRBD2	15	TRBV20-1	TRBJ2-1	CSARDPLAGMNEQFF
few	-	16	TRBV20-1	TRBJ2-1	CSARTPPPSSYNEQFF
-	-	14	TRBV10-3	TRBJ2-3	CAIAKRTGTDTQYF
-	TRBD2	15	TRBV29-1	TRBJ2-7	CSVEKPGLAVHEQYF
many	-	12	TRBV20-1	TRBJ2-3	CSARVSTDTQYF
few	-	16	TRBV20-1	TRBJ2-2	CSARASPAGDPGELFF
many	-	13	TRBV12-3/TRBV12-4	TRBJ1-5	CASSPQRRRPQHF
-	-	13	TRBV4-3	TRBJ1-2	CASSQASGYGYTF
-	TRBD2	16	TRBV7-2	TRBJ2-3	CASSLTVAGGVDTQYF
-	-	14	TRBV5-1	TRBJ2-7	CASSSSMTRDEQYF
-	-	15	TRBV4-3	TRBJ1-5	CASSQDLGTAVPQHF
few	-	14	TRBV29-1	TRBJ2-7	CSVEDEKGSYEQYF
-	TRBD2	19	TRBV9	TRBJ2-3	CASSVVFTSGGTGIDTQYF
-	TRBD2	17	TRBV7-4	TRBJ2-7	CASSLGGSLAGDDEQYF
-	-	14	TRBV9	TRBJ2-7	CASSVDESSYEQYF
-	-	15	TRBV6-1	TRBJ2-1	CASNTDSSPYNEQFF
-	TRBD2	14	TRBV29-1	TRBJ2-1	CSVAPGLAYNEQFF
few	-	18	TRBV6-5	TRBJ2-3	CASTLGLQGTGSRDTQYF
few	TRBD2	15	TRBV15	TRBJ2-7	CATSLRRGVTYEQYF